What follows describes a single T cell receptor (beta chain). Its antigen is still unknown. Notes on the study in general: Tumor-infiltrating Treg TCR alpha and beta sequences overlapped most with tumor naive CD4+ T cells, then blood naive. Tumor memory CD4+ T cell TCR gene usage was found to cluster with blood and lymph node memory CD4+ cells and with lymph node naive CD4+ cells.

Full-length variable regions came from constant-region reverse primers plus semi-nested Nested Universal Primer A PCR. TCRdb called the 5' RACE reads again in MiXCR, with one record for every CDR3 protein. The sample holds about 6,000 distinct CDR3 sequences, nearly 60% seen once. Purified naive CD4+ T cells were depleted of CD25+ Tregs. The CDR3 has 12 residues. Germline trimming cut 5 bases from V and 7 bases from J; bases unmatched to any gene: 2. The V gene's germline CDR1 is SGHVS and CDR2 FNYEAQ. Sample: naive CD4+ T cells sorted from blood. As for subset: naive CD4+ T cells, CD4+CD45RA+CD25-. The receptor was isolated from a female donor with breast cancer. The chain joins TRBV7-6 to TRBJ2-1, with 7 bases lining up with TRBD1. Written as DNA, the CDR3 is TGTGCCAGCAGCGCCAGGGGGAATGAGCAGTTCTTC. Translated, it gives CASSARGNEQFF.